This TCR beta chain was found in a study of blood T cell repertoires in COVID-19. After removal of 6 bases from V and 10 bases from J, the junction contained 4 bases not matched to a gene. This CDR3 is built from 12 residues. Profiling relied on immunoSEQ multiplex PCR, and the TCRdb table lists in-frame clones only, not all of them. The sample has 60,000 to 70,000 clones; about 81% are singletons. The V and J genes are TRBV12-3 or TRBV12-4 and TRBJ2-4; TRBD2 aligns across 9 bases. This clonotype was obtained from a man older than 75 with acute or convalescent COVID-19. Sequences were obtained from peripheral blood. CDR3 amino acids: CASRAGGDIQYF. The CDR3 nucleotides are TGTGCCAGCAGGGCGGGAGGGGATATTCAGTACTTC.